Each of the 18 T cell receptor beta chains below was sequenced from the same sample in a study of blood T cell repertoires in COVID-19. The assay was immunoSEQ multiplex PCR, and TCRdb's table has in-frame clones only and misses some. The data hold roughly 70,000 clones, with less than 75% observed a single time. Sequenced material: peripheral blood. All receptors come from a man between 60 and 75 years old with acute or convalescent COVID-19.

The CDR3 loop is CASGRELTNEKLFF. The CDR3 DNA reads TGTGCCAGCGGGCGGGAGCTGACTAATGAAAAACTGTTTTTT. The gene calls are TRBV2 and TRBJ1-4; no clear D. The CDR3 loop spans 14 amino acids. Per the germline V gene, CDR1 is SNHLY and CDR2 is FYNNEI. V was cut by 8 bases and J by 2 bases, with 12 bases left in between.

In its sample, this clone was seen once. The chain joins TRBV5-1 to TRBJ2-5; a weak D match, TRBD2 (5 bases). Germline CDR1 and CDR2: SGHRS and YFSETQ. The CDR3 is made up of 14 amino acids. V shed 4 bases and J shed 3 bases, with 13 bases lying between them. CDR3 DNA sequence: TGCGCCAGCAGCCCCCAGGTCGGGGAAGAGACCCAGTACTTC. Translation: CASSPQVGEETQYF.

The gene calls are TRBV20-1 and TRBJ2-7; TRBD2 aligns across 8 bases. The trim removed 6 bases at V and 2 bases at J, leaving 6 bases unmatched. CDR1 is DFQATT, CDR2 SNEGSKA, per germline (reference sequence). The CDR3 loop spans 13 amino acids. In nucleotides, the CDR3 is TGCAGTGCCAGTAGCGGGATGGCCTACGAGCAGTACTTC. It yields the protein CSASSGMAYEQYF.

This clone was recorded many times. The chain combines TRBV7-3 with TRBJ2-2; 8 nucleotides line up with TRBD1. Germline CDR1 reads SGHTA; CDR2 reads FQGTGA. This CDR3 spans 14 amino acids. J was trimmed by 4 bases and V by 3 bases; bases with no gene match: 1. The CDR3 here is CASSFTGGTGELFF. In DNA, the CDR3 is TGTGCCAGCAGCTTCACAGGGGGCACCGGGGAGCTGTTTTTT.

The genes are TRBV25-1 and TRBJ2-2, with TRBD2 matching 7 bases. The ends lost 7 bases at V and 4 bases at J; junction bases unmatched: 9. Germline CDR1 and CDR2: MGHDK and SYGVNS. This CDR3 has 15 residues. CDR3 bases: TGTGCCAGCAAAGCTCAGGGAGGGCTCACCGGGGAGCTGTTTTTT. Translating gives CASKAQGGLTGELFF.

In its sample, this clone was seen a few times. The V call is TRBV27, the J call TRBJ2-5, with 9 nucleotides matching TRBD2. J lost 3 bases, V lost 5 bases, and 1 base had no gene match. Germline V gene lookup returns CDR1 MNHEY and CDR2 SMNVEV (reference sequence). This CDR3 is built from 13 residues. The CDR3 nucleotides read TGTGCCAGCAGTCGACTAGCGGAAGAGACCCAGTACTTC. It translates to CASSRLAEETQYF.

This clone was observed a few times. The chain is built from TRBV30 and TRBJ2-7; D may be TRBD2 (5 bases). This CDR3 has 13 residues. Between the trimmed V and J ends, which lost 5 bases and 4 bases, there was a span of 15 bases. Looked up from germline, CDR1 is GTSNPN and CDR2 is SVGIG (reference sequence). CDR3 residues: CAWDHGLQYEQYF. In DNA form, the CDR3 reads TGTGCCTGGGACCACGGACTTCAATACGAGCAGTACTTC.

This clone showed up just once. The V and J genes are TRBV7-9 and TRBJ2-7; TRBD1 matches at 8 bases. Germline V gives CDR1 SEHNR, CDR2 FQNEAQ (reference sequence). V dropped 3 bases and J dropped 3; count of bases not matched to a gene: 4. This CDR3 is 14 amino acids long. The CDR3 region has the DNA TGTGCCAGCAGCTTGACAGGGGTTATCTACGAGCAGTACTTC. It encodes CASSLTGVIYEQYF.

V usage is TRBV19 and J usage is TRBJ1-2, with 7 bases aligning to TRBD1. Germline V CDR1 and CDR2: LNHDA, SQIVND (reference sequence). Trimming removed 9 bases from V and 4 bases from J; junction bases left unmatched: 11. This CDR3 has 14 amino acids. The CDR3 protein is CASLRDSIGYGYTF. In DNA, the CDR3 is TGTGCCAGCCTCCGGGACAGTATAGGCTATGGCTACACCTTC.

To note about this clone: Other DNA sequences within the sample encode an identical CDR3. This chain connects TRBV15 to TRBJ1-5, with 7 bases identical to TRBD1. CDR1 is LNHNV and CDR2 is YYDKDF in the germline V gene (reference sequence). Germline trimming cut 0 bases from V and 6 bases from J; bases unmatched to any gene: 5. CDR3 length: 15 residues. The CDR3 loop is CATSRDYRGPQPQHF. CDR3 sequence (DNA): TGTGCCACCAGCAGAGACTACAGGGGACCTCAGCCCCAGCATTTT.

V usage is TRBV19 and J usage is TRBJ1-3; no firm D call. The CDR3 is made up of 15 amino acids. Per germline, CDR1 LNHDA and CDR2 SQIVND (reference sequence). The V end was cut by 6 bases, the J end by 0 bases, with 12 bases between. The CDR3 is CASSTHVSSGNTIYF. CDR3 bases: TGTGCCAGTAGCACACACGTAAGCTCTGGAAACACCATATATTTT.

This clone was seen only once. The J gene is TRBJ1-1, the V gene TRBV19; 10 bases align to TRBD1. The J segment lost 6 bases and the V segment lost 5 bases, leaving 6 bases of the junction unmatched. Germline V lookup: CDR1 LNHDA, CDR2 SQIVND (reference sequence). The CDR3 is 14 amino acids. CDR3 protein: CASSWDRGESEAFF. CDR3 DNA sequence: TGTGCCAGTAGTTGGGACAGGGGAGAGTCTGAAGCTTTCTTT. Based on the CDR3 plus reference TRBV19 and TRBJ1-1, the full variable domain is DGGITQSPKYLFRKEGQNVTLSCEQNLNHDAMYWYRQDPGQGLRLIYYSQIVNDFQKGDIAEGYSVSREKKESFPLTVTSAQKNPTAFYLCASSWDRGESEAFFGQGTRLTVV.

The J gene is TRBJ2-1, the V gene TRBV5-1; D unclear. This CDR3 spans 15 amino acids. The germline gives CDR1 SGHRS, CDR2 YFSETQ. V lost 0 bases and J lost 5, with 12 bases in between. The CDR3 DNA reads TGCGCCAGCAGCTTGGGGGCCGACCTTAACAATGAGCAGTTCTTC. Protein product: CASSLGADLNNEQFF.

The chain is built from TRBV12-3 or TRBV12-4 and TRBJ2-7, with D tentatively TRBD1 (5 bases). The ends were cut back, 3 bases at V and 2 bases at J, with 8 bases in the middle. This CDR3 is 13 amino acids long. CDR3 DNA: TGTGCCAGCAGTTTCCAAGGGGCCTACGAGCAGTACTTC. This encodes CASSFQGAYEQYF.

The chain links TRBV19 to TRBJ1-1; D ambiguous. The CDR3 is made up of 12 amino acids. With 5 bases removed from V and 8 bases from J, the gap between germline ends came to 12 bases. Germline V CDR1 and CDR2: LNHDA, SQIVND (reference sequence). The CDR3 sequence is CASSLGPTEAFF. The CDR3, as DNA: TGTGCCAGTAGTTTAGGGCCGACAGAAGCTTTCTTT.

The sample holds one count of this clone. The rearrangement links TRBV5-1 to TRBJ2-2, with a tentative D call TRBD1 (6 bases). V was trimmed by 1 base and J by 4 bases, leaving 14 bases between them. The CDR3 has 16 residues. Germline V lookup: CDR1 SGHRS, CDR2 YFSETQ. CDR3 protein: CASSLRRTASTGELFF. Written as DNA, the CDR3 is TGCGCCAGCAGCTTGCGCCGGACAGCAAGCACCGGGGAGCTGTTTTTT.

CDR3 residues: CASSLTGTSSYEQYV. The CDR3 nucleotides read TGTGCCAGCAGCTTAACCGGGACTAGCTCCTACGAGCAGTACGTC. The J gene is TRBJ2-7, the V gene TRBV7-2, with 8 bases that match TRBD2. This CDR3 is built from 15 residues. Germline assignment: CDR1 SGHTA and CDR2 FQGNSA. Trimming removed 2 bases from V and 0 bases from J; junction bases left unmatched: 3.

The V gene is TRBV5-1, the J gene TRBJ2-3, with D unresolved. Germline values: CDR1 SGHRS, CDR2 YFSETQ. The CDR3 covers 12 residues. Between the trimmed V and J ends, which lost 4 bases and 0 bases, there was a span of 3 bases. CDR3 protein: CASSLSTDTQYF. CDR3 nucleotides: TGCGCCAGCAGCCTCAGCACAGATACGCAGTATTTT.